This T cell receptor (beta chain) was obtained from a study of radiotherapy plus CTLA-4 blockade in lung cancer. The data were produced by immunoSEQ multiplex PCR, yet TCRdb's version contains in-frame clones alone and is incomplete. Of some 71,000 clones in the sample, roughly 76% are singletons; the top ten hold approximately 16%. CDR3 length equals 15 residues. The V gene's germline CDR1 is MDHEN and CDR2 SYDVKM. Trimming left V 1 base short and J 0 bases short, with 9 bases between. The sequence was obtained from a human donor with non-small cell lung cancer whose response to radiotherapy plus ipilimumab could not be evaluated. Some clones in this sample may be carry-over from other donors' samples. The sample was peripheral blood, taken from a patient treated with radiotherapy plus ipilimumab. This chain links TRBV28 with TRBJ1-1; no clear D gene. The CDR3 sequence: CASSLLSPMNTEAFF. The CDR3 region has the DNA TGTGCCAGCAGTTTATTGAGTCCCATGAACACTGAAGCTTTCTTT.